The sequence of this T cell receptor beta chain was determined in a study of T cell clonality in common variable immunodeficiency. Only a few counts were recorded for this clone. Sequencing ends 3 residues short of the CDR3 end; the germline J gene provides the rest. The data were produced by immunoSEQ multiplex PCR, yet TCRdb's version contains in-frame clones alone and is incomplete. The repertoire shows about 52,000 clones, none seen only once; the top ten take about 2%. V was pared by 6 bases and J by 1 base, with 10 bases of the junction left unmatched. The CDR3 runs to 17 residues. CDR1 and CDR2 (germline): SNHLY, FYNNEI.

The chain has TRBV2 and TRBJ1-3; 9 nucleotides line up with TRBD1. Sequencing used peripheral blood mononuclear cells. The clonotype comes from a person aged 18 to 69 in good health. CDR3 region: CASSAPGQGYSGNTIYF. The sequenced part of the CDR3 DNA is TGTGCCAGCAGCGCCCCGGGACAGGGATATTCTGGAAACACC. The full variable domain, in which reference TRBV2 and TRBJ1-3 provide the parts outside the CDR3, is EPEVTQTPSHQVTQMGQEVILRCVPISNHLYFYWYRQILGQKVEFLVSFYNNEISEKSEIFDDQFSVERPDGSNFTLKIRSTKLEDSAMYFCASSAPGQGYSGNTIYFGEGSWLTVV.